This T cell receptor (beta chain) comes out of a study of blood T cell repertoires in COVID-19. Study details: Material from acute and convalescent COVID-19 was sourced from the United States, Italy and Spain. From T cells, B-cell-depleted T cells, or PBMCs came the material, which was cDNA or gDNA.

Per the original methods: Cell counts per sample came from amplifying reference gene primers. Clones were sequenced by immunoSEQ multiplex PCR, and TCRdb holds only the in-frame ones, with some missing. V and J calls and clone size follow that table, whereas D and trimming were derived from the DNA. The table records 20,000 to 30,000 clones, roughly 90% of them present only once. Note on this clone: At the DNA level, this CDR3 is encoded by other sequences in the same sample as well.

This CDR3 is 14 amino acids long. Trimming pared 3 bases from V and 4 bases from J, leaving 10 bases between. Germline V lookup: CDR1 SGHTA, CDR2 FQGNSA. The sequencing sample was made of peripheral blood. The rearrangement uses TRBV7-2 and TRBJ1-5, with D unclear. This TCR came from a human donor in a cohort sampled during active COVID-19. The CDR3 sequence is CASSLAGGNQPQHF. The DNA of the CDR3 is TGTGCCAGCAGCTTGGCGGGAGGGAATCAGCCCCAGCATTTT.